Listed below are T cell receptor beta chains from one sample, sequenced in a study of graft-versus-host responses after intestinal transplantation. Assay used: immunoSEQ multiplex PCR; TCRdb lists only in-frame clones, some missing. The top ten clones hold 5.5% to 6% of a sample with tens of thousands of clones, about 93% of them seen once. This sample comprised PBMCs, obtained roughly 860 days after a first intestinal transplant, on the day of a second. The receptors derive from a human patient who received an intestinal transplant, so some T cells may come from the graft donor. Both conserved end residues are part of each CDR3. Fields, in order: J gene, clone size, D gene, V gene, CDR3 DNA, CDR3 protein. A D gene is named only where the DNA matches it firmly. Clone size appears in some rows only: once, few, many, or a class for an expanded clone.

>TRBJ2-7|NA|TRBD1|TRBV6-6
TGTGCCAGCAGTTACCGCGACAGGGTATTATCCTACGAGCAGTACTTC
CASSYRDRVLSYEQYF
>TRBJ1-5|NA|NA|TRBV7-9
TGTGCCGGCAGCTTAGAATGGGGTACTAGCAATCAGCCCCAGCATTTT
CAGSLEWGTSNQPQHF
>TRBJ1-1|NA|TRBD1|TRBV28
TGTGCCAGCAGTTTGCCCGACAGGGGAAAAGGCACTGAAGCTTTCTTT
CASSLPDRGKGTEAFF
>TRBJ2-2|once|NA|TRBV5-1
TGCGCCAGCAGCTTGCGGGCAGGGCGGGGCACCGGGGAGCTGTTTTTT
CASSLRAGRGTGELFF
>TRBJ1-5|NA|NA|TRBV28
TGTGCCAGCAAAGGCCCGCCTTATCAGCCCCAGCATTTT
CASKGPPYQPQHF
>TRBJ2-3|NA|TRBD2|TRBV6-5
TGTGCCAGCAGTCAACTGCGCGGGAGGAGAGATACGCAGTATTTT
CASSQLRGRRDTQYF
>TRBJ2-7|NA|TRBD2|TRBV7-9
TGTGCCAGCAGCTTAGGGACTAGCTCCTACGAGCAGTACTTC
CASSLGTSSYEQYF
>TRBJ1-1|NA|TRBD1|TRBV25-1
TGTGCCAGCAGTGAATGGGGGACAGGGATCTTTGAAGCTTTCTTT
CASSEWGTGIFEAFF
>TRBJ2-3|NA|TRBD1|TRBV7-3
TGTGCCAGCAGCCTACAGGGGTTACCTAGCACAGATACGCAGTATTTT
CASSLQGLPSTDTQYF
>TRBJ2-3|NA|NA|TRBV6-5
TGTGCCAGCAGTTACTACCCTGCAGGGGATACGCAGTATTTT
CASSYYPAGDTQYF
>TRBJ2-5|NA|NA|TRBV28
TGTGCCAGCAGTCCCCCCCGGCGGACCAACCAAGAGACCCAGTACTTC
CASSPPRRTNQETQYF
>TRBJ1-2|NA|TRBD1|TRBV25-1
TGTGCCAGCAGTGCCCCGGGACAGGCCCTCTTCGGCTACACCTTC
CASSAPGQALFGYTF
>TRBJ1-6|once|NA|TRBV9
TGTGCCAGACCGGGACGGTGCGGTTCACCCCTCCACTTT
CARPGRCGSPLHF
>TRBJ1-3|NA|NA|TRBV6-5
TGTGCCAGCAGTTACGGTGCGAGTAGGACGGACACCATATATTTT
CASSYGASRTDTIYF
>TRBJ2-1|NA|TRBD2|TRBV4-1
TGCGCCAGCAGCCAGGGGACTGGCGGGAGTAGCGATGAGCAGTTCTTC
CASSQGTGGSSDEQFF
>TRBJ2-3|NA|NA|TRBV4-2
TGTGCCAGCAGCCCCGCCCGAGACTCCCCGAGCACAGATACGCAGTATTTT
CASSPARDSPSTDTQYF
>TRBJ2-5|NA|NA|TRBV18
TGTGCCAGCTCACCGTCCAGGCGAGAGACCCAGTACTTC
CASSPSRRETQYF
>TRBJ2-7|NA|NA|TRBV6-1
TGTGCCAGCAGTTTAATCGTGGGGTCCTACGAGCAGTACTTC
CASSLIVGSYEQYF
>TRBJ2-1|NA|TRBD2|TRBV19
TGTGCCAGTAGTCCCAGATGGGGACTAGCGGTACCCAATGAGCAGTTCTTC
CASSPRWGLAVPNEQFF
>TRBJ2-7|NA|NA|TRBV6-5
TGTGCCAGCAGTCTCAGGTCCTCCTACGAGCAGTACTTC
CASSLRSSYEQYF
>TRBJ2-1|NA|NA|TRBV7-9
TGTGCCAGCAACTCCGGGAGAAACTCCTACAATGAGCAGTTCTTC
CASNSGRNSYNEQFF
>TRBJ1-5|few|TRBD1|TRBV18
TGTGCCAGCTCACCGTTCGGGACAGATAGCAATCAGCCCCAGCATTTT
CASSPFGTDSNQPQHF
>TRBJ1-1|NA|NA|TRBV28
TGTGCCAGCAGCAGGGTAATGAGTCACGCTGAAGCTTTCTTT
CASSRVMSHAEAFF
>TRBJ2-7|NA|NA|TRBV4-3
TGCGCCAGCAGTCTCCGGGACGGGGACTACGAGCAGTACTTC
CASSLRDGDYEQYF
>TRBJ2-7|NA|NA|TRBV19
TGTGCCAGTAGGCCGGTCCTAGGGACATTAGCCGAGCAGTACTTC
CASRPVLGTLAEQYF
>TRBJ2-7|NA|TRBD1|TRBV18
TGTGCCAGCACAACGGGACAGACTTTCTACGAGCAGTACTTC
CASTTGQTFYEQYF
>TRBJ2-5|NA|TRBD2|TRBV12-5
TGTGCTAGTGGGATGGGCGGGAGATCGGGAGAGACCCAGTACTTC
CASGMGGRSGETQYF
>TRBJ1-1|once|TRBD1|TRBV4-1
TGCGCCAGCAGCCAAGTGACAGGGGGGTGGGTCACTGAAGCTTTCTTT
CASSQVTGGWVTEAFF
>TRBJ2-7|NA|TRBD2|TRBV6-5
TGTGCCAGCAGCTTCGGGAGGACCACCTACGAGCAGTACTTC
CASSFGRTTYEQYF
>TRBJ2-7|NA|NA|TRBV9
TGTGCCAGCAGCGTAGGAGTAGCGCCTGTGGACGAGCAGTACTTC
CASSVGVAPVDEQYF
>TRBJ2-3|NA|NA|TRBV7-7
TGTGCTAGCAGCTCCGGACCGAGCAGTACAGATACGCAGTATTTT
CASSSGPSSTDTQYF
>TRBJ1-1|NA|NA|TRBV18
TGTGCCAGCTCACCCTCGGAGGACACTGAAGCTTTCTTT
CASSPSEDTEAFF
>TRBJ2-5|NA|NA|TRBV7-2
TGTGCCAGCAGCCCCACCGGACAGCCAGGGGAGACCCAGTACTTC
CASSPTGQPGETQYF
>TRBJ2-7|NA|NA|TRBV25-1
TGTGCCAGCAGTGAGACTGGGACTTACGAGCAGTACTTC
CASSETGTYEQYF
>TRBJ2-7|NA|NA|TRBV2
TGTGCCAGCAGAAAGGACGGGGGCCCCGAGCAGTACTTC
CASRKDGGPEQYF
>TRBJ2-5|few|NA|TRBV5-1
TGCGCCAGCAGCTTTCAACAGGGAGAGACCCAGTACTTC
CASSFQQGETQYF
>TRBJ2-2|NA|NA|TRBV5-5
TGTGCCAGCAGGAAAGGGATTGGGACCGGGGAGCTGTTTTTT
CASRKGIGTGELFF
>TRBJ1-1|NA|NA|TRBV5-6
TGTGCCAGCAGCTTGGAAGGGAGGACGGCTGAAGCTTTCTTT
CASSLEGRTAEAFF
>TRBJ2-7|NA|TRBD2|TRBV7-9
TGTGCCAGCAGCTCCCAAGCGGGAGTAGTCTACGAGCAGTACTTC
CASSSQAGVVYEQYF
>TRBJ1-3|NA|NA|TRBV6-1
TGTGCCAGCAGTGAAGCGCTTCTAGGAAACACCATATATTTT
CASSEALLGNTIYF
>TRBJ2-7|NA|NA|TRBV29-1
TGCAGCGTTGAAGAAGAGGGACTGTACGAGCAGTACTTC
CSVEEEGLYEQYF
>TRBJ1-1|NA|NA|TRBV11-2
TGTGCCAGCAGCTTACCAGGGATCCCTGAAGCTTTCTTT
CASSLPGIPEAFF
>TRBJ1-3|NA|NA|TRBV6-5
TGTGCCAGCAGTTACCGCCAGAACTCTGGAAACACCATATATTTT
CASSYRQNSGNTIYF
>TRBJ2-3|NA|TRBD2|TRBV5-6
TGTGCCAGCAGCTTGGGACTAGCGATCCCAAGCACAGATACGCAGTATTTT
CASSLGLAIPSTDTQYF
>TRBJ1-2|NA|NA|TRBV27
TGTGCCAGCAGTTTAGGGTCAACAGCTAACTATGGCTACACCTTC
CASSLGSTANYGYTF
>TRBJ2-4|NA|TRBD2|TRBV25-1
TGTGCCAGCAGTCTAGCGGGTGCCAAAAACATTCAGTACTTC
CASSLAGAKNIQYF
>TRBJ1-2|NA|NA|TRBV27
TGTGCCAGCAGTTTATCGGTCCAGACTTGGTATGGCTACACCTTC
CASSLSVQTWYGYTF
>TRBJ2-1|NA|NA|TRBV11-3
TGTGCCAGCAGCCCAGATCGACAAGAGCAGTTCTTC
CASSPDRQEQFF
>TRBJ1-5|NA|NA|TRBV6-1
TGTGCCAGCACCATGACAGGTAGTCGTCAGCCCCAGCATTTT
CASTMTGSRQPQHF
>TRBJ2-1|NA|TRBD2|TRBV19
TGTGCCAGTAGTATAGGACTAGCGGGTCGCGAGCAGTTCTTC
CASSIGLAGREQFF
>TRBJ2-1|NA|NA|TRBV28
TGTGCCAGCAGTCCTTTTGCCCATGAGCAGTTCTTC
CASSPFAHEQFF
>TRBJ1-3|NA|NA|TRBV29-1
TGCAGCGTTGAGACAGGCTCTGGAAACACCATATATTTT
CSVETGSGNTIYF
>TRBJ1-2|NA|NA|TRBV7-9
TGTGCCAGCAGCTTATTCGTACAGTTGGATGGCTACACCTTC
CASSLFVQLDGYTF
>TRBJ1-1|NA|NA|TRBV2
TGTGCCAGCAGTCAACAGGAGAACACTGAAGCTTTCTTT
CASSQQENTEAFF
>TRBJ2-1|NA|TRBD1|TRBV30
TGTGCCTGGACCCCAGGGGGTGTGCAGTTCTTC
CAWTPGGVQFF
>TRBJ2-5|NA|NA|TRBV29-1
TGCAGCGCGAGTCAGAGTCAAGAGACCCAGTACTTC
CSASQSQETQYF
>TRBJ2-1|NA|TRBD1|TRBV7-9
TGTGCCAGCAGCGTAACAGGGGGGAACTACAATGAGCAGTTCTTC
CASSVTGGNYNEQFF
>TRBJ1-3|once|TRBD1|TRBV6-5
TGTGCCAGCAGAAAGGACAGGGGGTTTAGAAACACCATATATTTT
CASRKDRGFRNTIYF